This T cell receptor (beta chain) was captured by sequencing in a study of T-cell reconstitution after alpha-beta-depleted transplantation in children. This clonotype was seen more than once but under ten times. What it binds is unknown. Study outcomes and limitations: T-cell counts and diversity were attributed mostly to newly produced T cells one year after transplant. After transplant, high TCRbeta diversity at day 60 in some patients arose from surviving recipient T cells and thymic progenitors. Reportedly, only several hundred clones from non-depleted graft cells drove alpha-beta T-cell counts at about two months.

Preparing the TCRbeta library involved the use of unique molecular identifiers. MiXCR, run by TCRdb on the PCR reads, gives a single entry per CDR3 protein. Among some 110,000 distinct CDR3 sequences listed, 10% to 13% were seen once. The sequences come from PBMCs, collected before TCRalphabeta/CD19-depleted stem cell transplant. This TCR was sampled from a boy younger than 10 with acute lymphoblastic leukemia, due to receive a stem cell transplant.

The CDR3 loop reads CASSSGQGSWSGELFF. The CDR3 DNA is TGCGCCAGCTCCTCTGGACAGGGAAGTTGGTCCGGGGAGCTGTTTTTT. The gene calls are TRBV5-1 and TRBJ2-2, with 8 bases matching TRBD1. Germline loops: CDR1 SGHRS, CDR2 YFSETQ. J lost 6 bases, V lost 7 bases, and 14 bases had no gene match. This CDR3 region has 16 residues.